This T cell receptor beta chain originates from a study of blood T cell repertoires in COVID-19. Overall study: The United States, Italy and Spain were the sources of the acute and convalescent COVID-19 samples. Nucleic acid was either cDNA or gDNA, and it came from T cells, B-cell-depleted T cells, or PBMCs.

The V segment lost 3 bases and the J segment 2 bases; nucleotides outside the gene matches: 10. The CDR3 covers 17 residues. Germline CDR1 is MNHEY and CDR2 is SMNVEV (reference sequence). Study processing details: The authors estimated nucleated cell counts from reference gene primer amplification. This table comes from immunoSEQ multiplex PCR, and its TCRdb copy is limited to in-frame clones, with some not included. That table gives V, J and clone size, and the DNA gave D and trimming. This table holds more than 200,000 clones, about 84% found once. This TCR was recovered from an elderly woman with acute or convalescent COVID-19. The rearrangement uses TRBV27 and TRBJ2-1, with TRBD2 identical over 7 bases. Sequencing input: peripheral blood. CDR3: CASSFLTSATAYNEQFF. CDR3 bases: TGTGCCAGCAGTTTTCTCACTAGCGCAACGGCCTACAATGAGCAGTTCTTC.